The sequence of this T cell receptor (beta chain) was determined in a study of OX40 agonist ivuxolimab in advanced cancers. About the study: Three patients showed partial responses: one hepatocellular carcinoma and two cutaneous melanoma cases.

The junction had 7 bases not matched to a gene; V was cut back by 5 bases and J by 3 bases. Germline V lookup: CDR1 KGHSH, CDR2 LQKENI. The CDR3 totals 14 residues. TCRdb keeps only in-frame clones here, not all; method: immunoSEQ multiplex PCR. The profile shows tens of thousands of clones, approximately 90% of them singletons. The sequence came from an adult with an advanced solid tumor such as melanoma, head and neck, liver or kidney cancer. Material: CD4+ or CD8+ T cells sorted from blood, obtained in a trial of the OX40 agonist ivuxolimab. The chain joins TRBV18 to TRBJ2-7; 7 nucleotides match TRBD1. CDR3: CASSGIDRVYEQYF. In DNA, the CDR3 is TGTGCCAGCTCAGGGATCGACAGGGTCTACGAGCAGTACTTC. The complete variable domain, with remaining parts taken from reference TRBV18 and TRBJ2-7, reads NAGVMQNPRHLVRRRGQEARLRCSPMKGHSHVYWYRQLPEEGLKFMVYLQKENIIDESGMPKERFSAEFPKEGPSILRIQQVVRGDSAAYFCASSGIDRVYEQYFGPGTRLTVT.